This entry is about one TCR beta chain. Antigen specificity is unknown. This entry comes from a study of cytomegalovirus exposure and HLA in healthy donors. Overall study findings and caveats: Researchers reportedly found TCR beta sequences accurately predicted most subjects' HLA-A and HLA-B alleles.

Nominal health characterized the donors when sampled, though unrecorded immune exposures were likely. PCR used 60 Vbeta primers and 13 Jbeta primers. Sequencing was performed with immunoSEQ multiplex PCR; in TCRdb, only in-frame clones are kept and a portion is missing. Here the sample spans 190,000 or so clones, about 79% being singletons. Germline CDR1 and CDR2: SEHNR and FQNEAQ (reference sequence). V lost 5 bases and J lost 0; bases outside the gene matches: 6. This CDR3 has 16 amino acids. This TCR was recovered from a boy younger than 10 in good health and CMV-seronegative. The material sequenced was PBMCs. J is TRBJ1-4 and V is TRBV7-9, with TRBD1 identical over 7 bases. CDR3 sequence: CASSPGTVATNEKLFF. DNA of the CDR3: TGTGCCAGCAGCCCCGGGACAGTTGCAACTAATGAAAAACTGTTTTTT.